A selection of T cell receptor beta chains follows, all from one sample in a study of blood T cell repertoires in COVID-19. Method: immunoSEQ multiplex PCR; TCRdb's copy keeps in-frame clones and lacks some. The repertoire holds some 100,000 clones, with approximately 84% as singletons. Sample: peripheral blood. The origin of the receptors is an elderly man with active or convalescent COVID-19. Both conserved end residues are part of each CDR3.

V	length	CDR3
TRBV20-1	10	CSARQYEAFF
TRBV3-1/TRBV3-2	16	CASSRGGTLGRNEQFF
TRBV3-1/TRBV3-2	15	CASSQAGGHTDTQYF
TRBV28	15	CASSFGGLYNSPLHF
TRBV6-5	14	CASSYGGRGGAQYF
TRBV11-2	14	CASSLNPRSDTQYF
TRBV5-6	13	CASSLARNTEAFF
TRBV4-1	15	CASSQAPQTGNTIYF
TRBV5-6	16	CASSFTGGANNEKLFF
TRBV5-1	16	CASSPRDRGSGYEQYF
TRBV7-2	16	CASSTRTGPSTDTQYF
TRBV10-3	15	CAIRPGGGMIAEAFF
TRBV3-1/TRBV3-2	14	CASTQRQNTGELFF
TRBV27	16	CASTLNWPGRPDTQYF
TRBV2	14	CASSEAAGTGLLFF
TRBV3-1/TRBV3-2	16	CASSQSTGGRNYGYTF
TRBV7-6	16	CASSSPTGGGNEKLFF
TRBV4-1	14	CASSQKGGEGAAFF
TRBV3-1/TRBV3-2	15	CASSQAGQISYEQYF
TRBV30	13	CAWSVNVADTQYF
TRBV18	14	CASSPPADPYGYTF
TRBV29-1	15	CSVDTGGQYTGELFF
TRBV7-2	16	CASSLGTGTPGDGYTF
TRBV7-2	16	CASSSRTGGRAGEAFF
TRBV19	18	CASSIVGTGRSGANVLTF
TRBV24-1	13	CATRDRGDSPLHF
TRBV2	11	CASSELAAQFF
TRBV19	16	CASRTRDRAWNYGYTF
TRBV30	16	CALQGLAGENTGELFF
TRBV9	18	CASSVATGTRGLGETQYF
TRBV28	13	CASRSQGNSPLHF
TRBV5-1	15	CASSTGQGSTGELFF
TRBV9	16	CASSVATRGATDTQYF
TRBV2	15	CASSPGEGRGTEAFF
TRBV19	14	CASNTGTGMGEQYF
TRBV2	16	CASSPTSGGFTDTQYF
TRBV28	13	CASSGRVRQPQHF
TRBV19	16	CASSLLVRGSYNEQFF
TRBV10-2	15	CASSESRQPNSPLHF
TRBV5-1	13	CASSFRLSRPQHF
TRBV2	15	CASGSQTGAIRDQYF
TRBV10-3	13	CAISEQANTEAFF